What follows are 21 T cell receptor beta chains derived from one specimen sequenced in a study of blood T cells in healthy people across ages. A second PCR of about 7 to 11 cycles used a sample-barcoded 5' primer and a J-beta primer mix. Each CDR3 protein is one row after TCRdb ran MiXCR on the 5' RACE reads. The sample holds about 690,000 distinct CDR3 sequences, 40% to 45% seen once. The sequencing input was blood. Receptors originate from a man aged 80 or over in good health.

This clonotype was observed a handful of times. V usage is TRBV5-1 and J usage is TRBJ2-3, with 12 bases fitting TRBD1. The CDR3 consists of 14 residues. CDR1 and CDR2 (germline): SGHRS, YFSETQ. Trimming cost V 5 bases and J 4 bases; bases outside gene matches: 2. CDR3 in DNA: TGCGCCAGCAGTAGGGACAGGGGGCCAGATACGCAGTATTTT. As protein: CASSRDRGPDTQYF.

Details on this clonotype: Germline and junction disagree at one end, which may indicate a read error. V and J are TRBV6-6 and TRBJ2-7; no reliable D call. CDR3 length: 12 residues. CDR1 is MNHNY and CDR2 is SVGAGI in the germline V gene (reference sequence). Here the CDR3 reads CTSSPVLDEQYF. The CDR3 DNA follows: TGTACCAGCAGCCCTGTACTGGACGAGCAGTACTTC.

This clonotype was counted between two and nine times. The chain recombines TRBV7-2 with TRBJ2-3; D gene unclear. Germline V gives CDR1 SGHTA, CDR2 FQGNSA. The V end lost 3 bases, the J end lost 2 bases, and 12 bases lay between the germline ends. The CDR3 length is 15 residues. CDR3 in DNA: TGTGCCAGCAGCTTGAACAGCCTGAACACAGATACGCAGTATTTT. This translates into CASSLNSLNTDTQYF.

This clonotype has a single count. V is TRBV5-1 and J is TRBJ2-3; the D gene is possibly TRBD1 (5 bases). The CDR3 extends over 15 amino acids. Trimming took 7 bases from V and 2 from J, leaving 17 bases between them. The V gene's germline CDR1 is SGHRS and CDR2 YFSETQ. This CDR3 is CASSLSDITTDTQYF. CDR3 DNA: TGCGCCAGCTCTTTATCGGACATAACCACAGATACGCAGTATTTT.

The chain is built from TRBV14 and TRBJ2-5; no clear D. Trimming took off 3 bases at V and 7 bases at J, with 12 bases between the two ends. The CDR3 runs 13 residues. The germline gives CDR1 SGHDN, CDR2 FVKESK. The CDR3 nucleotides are TGTGCCAGCAGCCACGGAACCTCCGGGACCCAGTACTTC. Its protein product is CASSHGTSGTQYF.

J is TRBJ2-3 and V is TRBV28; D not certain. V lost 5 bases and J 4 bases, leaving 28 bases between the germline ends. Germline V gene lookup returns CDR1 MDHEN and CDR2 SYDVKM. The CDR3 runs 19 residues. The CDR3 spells CASSPTPAGPELPADTQYF. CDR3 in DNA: TGTGCCAGCAGTCCTACTCCCGCCGGCCCTGAACTCCCTGCAGATACGCAGTATTTT. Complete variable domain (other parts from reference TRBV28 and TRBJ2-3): DVKVTQSSRYLVKRTGEKVFLECVQDMDHENMFWYRQDPGLGLRLIYFSYDVKMKEKGDIPEGYSVSREKKERFSLILESASTNQTSMYLCASSPTPAGPELPADTQYFGPGTRLTVL.

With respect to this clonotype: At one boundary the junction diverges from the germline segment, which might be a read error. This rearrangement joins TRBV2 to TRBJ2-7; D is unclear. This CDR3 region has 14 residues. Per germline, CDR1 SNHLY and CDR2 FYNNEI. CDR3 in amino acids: CASTYTRSSYKQYF. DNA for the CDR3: TGTGCCAGCACCTACACCCGGAGCTCCTACAAGCAGTACTTC.

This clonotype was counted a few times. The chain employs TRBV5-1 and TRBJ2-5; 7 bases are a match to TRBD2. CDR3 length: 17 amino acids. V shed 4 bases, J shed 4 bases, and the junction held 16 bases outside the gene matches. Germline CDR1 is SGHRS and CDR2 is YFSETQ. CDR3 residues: CASSPRRGGAAGETQYF. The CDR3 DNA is TGCGCCAGCAGCCCCCGAAGGGGAGGGGCTGCAGGAGAGACCCAGTACTTC.

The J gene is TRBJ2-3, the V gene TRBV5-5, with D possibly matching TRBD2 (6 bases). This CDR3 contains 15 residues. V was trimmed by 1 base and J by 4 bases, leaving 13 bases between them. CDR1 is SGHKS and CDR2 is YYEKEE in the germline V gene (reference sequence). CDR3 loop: CASSLLAAASDTQYF. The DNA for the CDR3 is TGTGCCAGCAGCTTGTTAGCGGCGGCGTCAGATACGCAGTATTTT.

The CDR3 spells CASSISTGFRVEAQFF. The CDR3 region has the DNA TGTGCCAGCAGCATTTCGACAGGGTTTCGGGTGGAGGCCCAGTTCTTC. The rearrangement joins TRBV12-3 or TRBV12-4 to TRBJ2-1, with 7 bases that match TRBD1. Trimming removed 6 bases from V and 13 bases from J; junction bases left unmatched: 21. CDR3 length: 16 amino acids.

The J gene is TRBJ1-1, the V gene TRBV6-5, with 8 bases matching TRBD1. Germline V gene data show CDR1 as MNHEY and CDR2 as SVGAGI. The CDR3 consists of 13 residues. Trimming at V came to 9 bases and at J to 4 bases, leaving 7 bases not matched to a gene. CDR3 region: CASSDRASTEAFF. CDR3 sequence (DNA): TGTGCCAGTTCGGACAGGGCTAGCACTGAAGCTTTCTTT.

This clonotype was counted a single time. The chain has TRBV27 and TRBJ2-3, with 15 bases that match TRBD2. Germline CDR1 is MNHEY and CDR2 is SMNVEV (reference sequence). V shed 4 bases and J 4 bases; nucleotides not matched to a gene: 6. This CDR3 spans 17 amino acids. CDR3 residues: CASSSTRTSGRADTQYF. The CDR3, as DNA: TGTGCCAGCAGTTCCACTCGGACTAGCGGGAGGGCAGATACGCAGTATTTT.

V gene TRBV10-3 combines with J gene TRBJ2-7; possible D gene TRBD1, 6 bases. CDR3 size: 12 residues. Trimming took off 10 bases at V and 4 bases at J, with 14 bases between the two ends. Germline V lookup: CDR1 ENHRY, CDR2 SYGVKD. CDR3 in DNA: TGTGCCAAGACTGGGACAAGTTACGAGCAGTACTTC. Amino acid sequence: CAKTGTSYEQYF.

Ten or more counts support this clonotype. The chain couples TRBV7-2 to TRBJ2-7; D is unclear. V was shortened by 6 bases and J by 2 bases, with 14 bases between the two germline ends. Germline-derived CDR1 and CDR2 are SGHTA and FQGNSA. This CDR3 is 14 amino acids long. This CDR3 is CASSLAGTAYEQYF. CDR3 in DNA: TGTGCCAGCAGTTTGGCAGGTACCGCCTACGAGCAGTACTTC.

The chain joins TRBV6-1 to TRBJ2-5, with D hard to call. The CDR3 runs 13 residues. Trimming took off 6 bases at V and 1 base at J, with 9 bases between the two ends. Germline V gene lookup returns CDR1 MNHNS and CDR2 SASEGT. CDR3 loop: CASRDFAQETQYF. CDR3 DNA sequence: TGTGCCAGCAGGGATTTTGCCCAAGAGACCCAGTACTTC.

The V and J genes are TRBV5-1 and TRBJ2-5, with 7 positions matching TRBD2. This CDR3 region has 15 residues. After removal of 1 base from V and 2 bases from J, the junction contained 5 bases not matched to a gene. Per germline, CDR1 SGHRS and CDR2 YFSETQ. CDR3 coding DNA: TGCGCCAGCAGCTTGACTAGCGCCTTACAAGAGACCCAGTACTTC. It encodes CASSLTSALQETQYF.

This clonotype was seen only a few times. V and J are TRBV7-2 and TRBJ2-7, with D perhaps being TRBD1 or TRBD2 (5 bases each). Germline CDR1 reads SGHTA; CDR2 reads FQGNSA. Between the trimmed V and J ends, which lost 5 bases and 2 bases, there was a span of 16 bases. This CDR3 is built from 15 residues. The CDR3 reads CASSKGTYGTYEQYF. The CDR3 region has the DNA TGTGCCAGCAGCAAAGGGACCTATGGAACCTACGAGCAGTACTTC.

CDR3 sequence (DNA): TGTGCCAGCAGCGTGATCGGGGGGCCCGATGAGCAGTTCTTC. Translating gives CASSVIGGPDEQFF. This chain connects TRBV9 to TRBJ2-1, with D tentatively TRBD2 (7 bases). The V end was cut by 2 bases, the J end by 8 bases, with 14 bases between. Germline V lookup: CDR1 SGDLS, CDR2 YYNGEE. The CDR3 loop spans 14 amino acids.

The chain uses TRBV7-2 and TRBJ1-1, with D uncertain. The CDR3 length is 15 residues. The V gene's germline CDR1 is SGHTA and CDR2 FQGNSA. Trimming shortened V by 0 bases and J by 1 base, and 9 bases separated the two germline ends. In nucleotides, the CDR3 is TGTGCCAGCAGCTTAGCGCAAGTCTCGAACACTGAAGCTTTCTTT. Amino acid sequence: CASSLAQVSNTEAFF.

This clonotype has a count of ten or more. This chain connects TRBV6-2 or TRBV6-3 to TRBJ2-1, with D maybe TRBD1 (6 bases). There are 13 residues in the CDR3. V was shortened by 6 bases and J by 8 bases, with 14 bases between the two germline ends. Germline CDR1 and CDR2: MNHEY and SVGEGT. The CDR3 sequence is CASSEQGIDEQFF. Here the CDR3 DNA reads TGTGCCAGCAGCGAACAGGGTATCGATGAGCAGTTCTTC.

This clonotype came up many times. The CDR3 DNA is TGTGCCAGCAGCGTAGAAGCAGATACGCAGTATTTT. Its protein product is CASSVEADTQYF. The chain links TRBV9 to TRBJ2-3; D not resolved. The V end lost 0 bases, the J end lost 4 bases, and 3 bases lay between the germline ends. Germline V gene lookup returns CDR1 SGDLS and CDR2 YYNGEE. The CDR3 loop spans 12 amino acids.